This T cell receptor beta chain was sequenced during a study of graft-versus-host responses after intestinal transplantation. On the study more broadly: Anti-thymocyte globulin induction, then tacrolimus and steroids for about three years, went to all recipients.

TCRdb keeps only in-frame clones here, not all; method: immunoSEQ multiplex PCR. The data show tens of thousands of clones, with 89% seen just once and more than 1.5% held by the top ten. The V and J ends lost 3 bases and 7 bases respectively, with 7 bases between them. The CDR3 has 12 amino acids. From germline, CDR1 is MGHDK and CDR2 SYGVNS. With regard to this clone: What it recognizes is unknown.

Study-wide results and caveats: Maximum circulating GvH clone levels tracked with early post-transplant HvG decreases.

Intraepithelial plus lamina propria lymphocytes were released by processing graft tissue. The sample here was ileum tissue, taken more than 350 days after transplant. The TCR sequence derives from a human patient who received an intestinal transplant, so some T cells may come from the graft donor. The rearrangement joins TRBV25-1 to TRBJ2-1; D gene unclear. The CDR3 here is CASSESANEQFF. The DNA for the CDR3 is TGTGCCAGCAGTGAGTCGGCGAATGAGCAGTTCTTC.